What follows is one T cell receptor (beta chain) and its context. What it binds is unknown. Assay used: immunoSEQ multiplex PCR; TCRdb lists only in-frame clones, some missing. The sample includes roughly 1 million clones, 65% to 75% of them seen just once. This record belongs to a study of shared clonotypes between healthy human individuals. Findings and limits, study-wide: Relative to memory subsets, naive subsets generally showed larger estimated richness.

CDR1 SGHTA and CDR2 FQGNSA come from the germline V gene. The CDR3 has 11 residues. With 6 bases removed from V and 0 bases from J, the gap between germline ends came to 3 bases. This receptor was obtained from a man younger than 35 in good health. Specimen: memory CD4+ T cells sorted from blood. Regarding subset: CD45RA-negative fraction. The V and J genes are TRBV7-2 and TRBJ2-7; D unresolved. CDR3 DNA sequence: TGTGCCAGCAGTATCTCCTACGAGCAGTACTTC. Encoded protein: CASSISYEQYF. Combining the CDR3 with reference TRBV7-2 and TRBJ2-7 gives the whole variable domain GAGVSQSPSNKVTEKGKDVELRCDPISGHTALYWYRQSLGQGLEFLIYFQGNSAPDKSGLPSDRFSAERTGGSVSTLTIQRTQQEDSAVYLCASSISYEQYFGPGTRLTVT.